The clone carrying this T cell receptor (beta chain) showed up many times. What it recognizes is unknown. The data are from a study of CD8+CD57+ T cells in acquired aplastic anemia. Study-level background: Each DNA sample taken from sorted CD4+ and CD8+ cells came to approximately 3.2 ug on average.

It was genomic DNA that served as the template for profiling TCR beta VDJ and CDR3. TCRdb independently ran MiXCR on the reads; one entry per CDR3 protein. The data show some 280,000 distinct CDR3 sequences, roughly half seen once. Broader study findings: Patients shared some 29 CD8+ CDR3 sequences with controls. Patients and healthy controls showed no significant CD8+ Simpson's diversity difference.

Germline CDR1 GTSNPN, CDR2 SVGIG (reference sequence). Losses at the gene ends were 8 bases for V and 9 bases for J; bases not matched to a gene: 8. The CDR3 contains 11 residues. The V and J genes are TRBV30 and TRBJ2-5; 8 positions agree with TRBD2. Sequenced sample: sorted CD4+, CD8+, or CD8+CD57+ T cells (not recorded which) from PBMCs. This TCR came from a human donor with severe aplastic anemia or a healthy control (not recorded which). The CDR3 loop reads CATGGVGAQYF. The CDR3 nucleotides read TGTGCCACCGGGGGGGTGGGGGCCCAGTACTTC.